The clone carrying this T cell receptor beta chain was counted a few times. Its antigen is undetermined. The CDR3 spans 13 residues. Looked up from germline, CDR1 is SGHNT and CDR2 is YYREEE (reference sequence). V lost 2 bases to trimming and J lost 6 bases, with 8 bases between them. Next came a second PCR, run for about 7 to 12 cycles, which used a sample-barcoded 5' primer along with a J-beta primer mix. TCRdb redid the calling of the 5' RACE reads with MiXCR, one entry per CDR3 protein. This table has 700,000 to 900,000 distinct CDR3 sequences, around a quarter appearing once. This entry belongs to a study of blood T cells in healthy people across ages. Study results and limitations: Diversity figures derived from one million T cells were judged to underestimate the true value.

These data are also associated with another study on T cells of mothers and their children.

The genes are TRBV5-4 and TRBJ2-2; no firm D call. The TCR sequence derives from a boy aged 5-17 years in good health. Sample: blood. The CDR3 DNA reads as TGTGCCAGCAGCTTTCTGCTCGCCGGGGAGCTGTTTTTT. Its protein product is CASSFLLAGELFF.